This T cell receptor (beta chain) was sequenced for a study of blood T cell repertoires in COVID-19. At the level of the study: The analysed material was cDNA or gDNA that came from T cells, B-cell-depleted T cells, or PBMCs.

In Seattle, patients joined the study during active infection and were tracked longitudinally. The assay was immunoSEQ multiplex PCR, and TCRdb's table has in-frame clones only and misses some. The table lists 150,000 to 200,000 clones, 80% to 90% of them singletons. The V end lost 0 bases, the J end lost 2 bases, and 11 bases lay between the germline ends. The CDR3 spans 15 residues. Germline V lookup: CDR1 SGHDT, CDR2 YYEEEE. The sequence was obtained from a woman in her fifties or sixties with COVID-19, enrolled during active disease. The chain recombines TRBV5-6 with TRBJ1-2; the D is unclear. The sequencing input was peripheral blood. The CDR3 DNA reads TGTGCCAGCAGCTTGGTGTCCCAAAGCAACTATGGCTACACCTTC. Protein product: CASSLVSQSNYGYTF.